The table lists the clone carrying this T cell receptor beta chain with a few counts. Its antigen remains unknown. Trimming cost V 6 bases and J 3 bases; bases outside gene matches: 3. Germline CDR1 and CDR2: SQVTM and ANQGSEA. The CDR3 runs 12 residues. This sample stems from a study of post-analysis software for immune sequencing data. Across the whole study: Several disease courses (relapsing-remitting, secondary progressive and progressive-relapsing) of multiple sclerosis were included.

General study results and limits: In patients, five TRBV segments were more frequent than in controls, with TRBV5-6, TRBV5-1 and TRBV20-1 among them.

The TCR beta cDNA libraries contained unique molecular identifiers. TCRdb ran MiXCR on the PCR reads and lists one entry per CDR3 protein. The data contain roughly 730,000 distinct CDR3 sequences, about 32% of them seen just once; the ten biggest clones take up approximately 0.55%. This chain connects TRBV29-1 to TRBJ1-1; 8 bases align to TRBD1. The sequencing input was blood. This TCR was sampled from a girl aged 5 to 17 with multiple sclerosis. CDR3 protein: CSVGTGHTEAFF. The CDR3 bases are TGCAGCGTAGGGACAGGTCACACTGAAGCTTTCTTT.